The 7 T cell receptor beta chains in this list originate from one sample, sequenced in a study of blood T cell repertoires in COVID-19. The assay was immunoSEQ multiplex PCR, and TCRdb's table has in-frame clones only and misses some. The data show roughly 200,000 clones, 86% seen once. The sample comprised PBMCs or T cells enriched from blood (not recorded which). These receptors were taken from a man aged 40-49 years with acute COVID-19.

The chain carries TRBV18 and TRBJ2-7; 7 positions match TRBD1. Per germline, CDR1 KGHSH and CDR2 LQKENI. The CDR3 has 14 residues. Trimming at V came to 3 bases and at J to 4 bases, leaving 6 bases not matched to a gene. The CDR3 region has the DNA TGTGCCAGCTCACCGGAAACAGGGGAATACGAGCAGTACTTC. It yields the protein CASSPETGEYEQYF.

The chain has TRBV7-9 and TRBJ1-2; 9 bases map to TRBD1. Germline V gene lookup returns CDR1 SEHNR and CDR2 FQNEAQ (reference sequence). CDR3 length: 14 residues. J was trimmed by 6 bases and V by 5 bases; bases with no gene match: 7. The CDR3 nucleotides are TGTGCCAGCAGCCCGGGGGACAGGGATGATGGCTACACCTTC. Translation gives CASSPGDRDDGYTF.

The V gene is TRBV3-1 (or the pseudogene TRBV3-2), the J gene TRBJ2-3; TRBD2 agrees at 8 bases. The CDR3 has 17 amino acids. Trimming at V came to 0 bases and at J to 3 bases, leaving 8 bases not matched to a gene. Germline lookup yields CDR1 LGHDT and CDR2 YNNKEL (reference sequence). Here the CDR3 reads CASSQDQSGSRTDTQYF. In DNA, the CDR3 is TGTGCCAGCAGCCAAGATCAGAGCGGGAGTCGTACAGATACGCAGTATTTT.

The J gene is TRBJ2-5, the V gene TRBV5-4; a possible D gene is TRBD1 (5 bases). V was cut by 4 bases and J by 5 bases, with 21 bases left in between. The length of the CDR3 is 16 residues. The V gene's germline CDR1 is SGHNT and CDR2 YYREEE (reference sequence). The CDR3 nucleotides are TGTGCCAGCAGCCCCCCGGCCTCTGGTGGGGCGGAGACCCAGTACTTC. It is translated as CASSPPASGGAETQYF.

The chain couples TRBV6-5 to TRBJ2-7, with 7 bases aligning to TRBD2. Trimming cost V 4 bases and J 3 bases; bases outside gene matches: 6. Per the germline V gene, CDR1 is MNHEY and CDR2 is SVGAGI. The CDR3 covers 14 residues. The CDR3 is CASSSRASGYEQYF. The CDR3 DNA reads TGTGCCAGCAGTTCCCGGGCTAGCGGCTACGAGCAGTACTTC.

The CDR3 DNA sequence: TGTGCCATCGGCGGTCAACCTTCACCCCTCCACTTT. Protein: CAIGGQPSPLHF. The chain couples TRBV10-3 to TRBJ1-6; no firm D call. The CDR3 spans 12 residues. CDR1 and CDR2 (germline): ENHRY, SYGVKD. Trimming pared 8 bases from V and 9 bases from J, leaving 11 bases between.

V and J are TRBV27 and TRBJ2-5; 8 bases map to TRBD1. Trimming at V came to 5 bases and at J to 2 bases, leaving 7 bases not matched to a gene. Germline CDR1 MNHEY, CDR2 SMNVEV (reference sequence). There are 15 residues in the CDR3. The CDR3: CASSPRGDRQETQYF. The CDR3 DNA is TGTGCCAGCAGTCCAAGAGGGGACAGGCAAGAGACCCAGTACTTC.